This T cell receptor beta chain was sequenced in a study of early T cells in non-severe SARS-CoV-2 infection. About the study: Chains from this unsorted whole-blood bulk RNA could not be paired.

Findings and limits, study-wide: Missing private and CD4 specificities, VDJdb matching favored anti-spike CD8 responses.

Germline CDR1 is WSHSY and CDR2 is SAAADI. The CDR3 length is 14 residues. V lost 4 bases and J lost 6; bases outside the gene matches: 7. cDNA molecules, individually, were tagged with unique molecular identifiers. From the 5' RACE reads, TCRdb called clonotypes with MiXCR, one entry per CDR3 protein. The sample carries tens of thousands of distinct CDR3 sequences, approximately 16% recorded once. This clonotype showed up many times. Antigen specificity is unknown. The rearrangement joins TRBV10-2 to TRBJ2-7; 9 bases are a match to TRBD1. The sequencing here drew on whole blood, taken at baseline. The TCR was taken from an adult who was a healthcare worker with PCR-confirmed SARS-CoV-2 infection or an uninfected control (not recorded which). The CDR3 DNA reads TGCGCCAGCAGTGGTAACAGGGGGCTCCGCGAGCAGTACTTC. The encoded protein is CASSGNRGLREQYF.